Each of the 24 T cell receptor beta chains below was sequenced from the same sample in a study of blood T cells in healthy people across ages. Through a sample-barcoded 5' primer and a J-beta primer mix, a second PCR was run for roughly 7 to 12 cycles. Using its own MiXCR run on the 5' RACE reads, TCRdb lists one record per CDR3 protein. The sample includes roughly 680,000 distinct CDR3 sequences, roughly 50% of them seen just once. Sequenced sample: blood. Receptor source: a woman in her sixties in good health.

This sequence joins TRBV4-3 and TRBJ2-3; no definite D call. The V end was cut by 0 bases, the J end by 4 bases, with 8 bases between. Germline V gives CDR1 LGHNA, CDR2 YSLEER. The CDR3 contains 14 residues. In DNA, the CDR3 is TGCGCCAGCAGCCAAGAGATAGGGTCAGATACGCAGTATTTT. Translation gives CASSQEIGSDTQYF.

The chain links TRBV7-2 to TRBJ2-7, with D hard to call. The CDR3 spans 13 residues. Trimming pared 2 bases from V and 4 bases from J, leaving 9 bases between. Germline CDR1 and CDR2: SGHTA and FQGNSA. CDR3 sequence (DNA): TGTGCCAGCAGCTTACAAACCCGGTACGAGCAGTACTTC. This translates into CASSLQTRYEQYF.

This clonotype appeared a few times. The V gene is TRBV4-2, the J gene TRBJ1-2; D might be TRBD1 (6 bases). The germline V gene encodes CDR1 LGHNA and CDR2 YNFKEQ. The ends were cut back, 0 bases at V and 6 bases at J, with 11 bases in the middle. This CDR3 comprises 14 residues. CDR3 coding DNA: TGTGCCAGCAGCCAAGAGGGAGGGGGTAATGGCTACACCTTC. Translating it yields CASSQEGGGNGYTF.

This clonotype was seen more than once but under ten times. The chain employs TRBV27 and TRBJ1-2, with D perhaps matching TRBD1 (5 bases). The germline V gene encodes CDR1 MNHEY and CDR2 SMNVEV (reference sequence). V lost 2 bases and J 2 bases, leaving 12 bases between the germline ends. The CDR3 totals 15 residues. The CDR3 coding sequence is TGTGCCAGCAGTTTAACCAGGGATAAGAACTATGGCTACACCTTC. Translation gives CASSLTRDKNYGYTF.

A few counts support this clonotype. The chain is built from TRBV20-1 and TRBJ2-7; 10 bases map to TRBD1. V trimming: 5 bases; J trimming: 4 bases; junction bases outside the gene matches: 11. Germline V gene lookup returns CDR1 DFQATT and CDR2 SNEGSKA (reference sequence). This CDR3 has 15 residues. CDR3 amino acids: CSASRTGGNSYEQYF. CDR3 DNA sequence: TGCAGTGCTTCGCGGACAGGGGGGAATTCTTACGAGCAGTACTTC.

This clonotype was detected only once. CDR3 loop: CASSPSSGLYNEQYF. Written as DNA, the CDR3 is TGTGCCAGCTCACCATCTAGCGGGCTATACAATGAGCAGTACTTC. The chain carries TRBV18 and TRBJ2-5, with TRBD2 identical over 8 bases. This CDR3 has 15 residues. Germline CDR1 reads KGHSH; CDR2 reads LQKENI. Germline trimming cut 2 bases from V and 11 bases from J; bases unmatched to any gene: 13.

A remark on this clonotype: Mismatch with germline at one junction end may stem from a read error. The V and J genes are TRBV7-2 and TRBJ2-7; the match to TRBD2 covers 8 bases. The CDR3 covers 14 residues. Per germline, CDR1 SGHTA and CDR2 FQGNSA. CDR3 DNA: TGTGCCAGCAGCGATCTAGGACTAGCAAGCGAGCATTACTTC. It codes for CASSDLGLASEHYF.

The table lists this clonotype with a count of one. The genes are TRBV5-1 and TRBJ2-5, with 8 bases matching TRBD1. This CDR3 comprises 14 residues. Germline V gene data show CDR1 as SGHRS and CDR2 as YFSETQ. Trimming at V came to 4 bases and at J to 0 bases, leaving 2 bases not matched to a gene. The CDR3 reads CASSRTGNQETQYF. In DNA form, the CDR3 reads TGCGCCAGCAGCCGGACAGGGAACCAAGAGACCCAGTACTTC.

V gene TRBV7-6 combines with J gene TRBJ2-2; weak D call: TRBD2 (5 bases). V lost 6 bases to trimming and J lost 5 bases, with 13 bases between them. Germline values: CDR1 SGHVS, CDR2 FNYEAQ. The CDR3 is made up of 14 amino acids. The CDR3 is CASSGDYRTGELFF. The CDR3, as DNA: TGTGCCAGCAGTGGTGACTACCGGACCGGGGAGCTGTTTTTT.

This chain connects TRBV28 to TRBJ2-4; possibly TRBD2 for D (7 bases). Gene TRBJ2-7 matches the end of the DNA better, so the J call may be wrong. The CDR3 spans 15 residues. The V gene's germline CDR1 is MDHEN and CDR2 SYDVKM. This CDR3 is CASSLSGGGGYEQYF. The CDR3 DNA reads TGTGCCAGCAGTTTAAGCGGAGGGGGGGGCTACGAGCAGTACTTC.

V usage is TRBV7-9 and J usage is TRBJ2-1; 9 bases fit TRBD1. The germline CDR1 and CDR2 sequences are SEHNR and FQNEAQ (reference sequence). V was clipped by 3 bases and J by 9 bases; unmatched bases: 9. The CDR3 extends over 15 amino acids. CDR3 nucleotide sequence: TGTGCCAGCAGCTTGTGGGACAGGGTCCAGAGTGAGCAGTTCTTC. Protein sequence: CASSLWDRVQSEQFF.

This chain links TRBV2 with TRBJ2-5, with D unclear. There are 10 residues in the CDR3. V gave up 6 bases and J gave up 11 bases, with 10 bases separating them. The germline gives CDR1 SNHLY, CDR2 FYNNEI. CDR3: CASRLAWQYF. The CDR3 region has the DNA TGTGCCAGCAGATTAGCCTGGCAGTACTTC.

The table lists this clonotype with a few counts. The chain carries TRBV9 and TRBJ2-7, with D perhaps being TRBD1 or TRBD2 (5 bases each). From germline, CDR1 is SGDLS and CDR2 YYNGEE. V was cut by 0 bases and J by 0 bases, with 7 bases left in between. The CDR3 has 14 residues. In DNA, the CDR3 is TGTGCCAGCAGCGTAGGAGGGGTCTCCTACGAGCAGTACTTC. This gives the protein CASSVGGVSYEQYF.

In this sample, this clonotype turned up a few times. The V and J genes are TRBV5-1 and TRBJ1-4, with D hard to call. The CDR3 length is 16 residues. The V and J ends lost 2 bases and 5 bases respectively, with 16 bases between them. Germline V gene data show CDR1 as SGHRS and CDR2 as YFSETQ. CDR3 protein: CASSFGGEPGNEKLFF. Written as DNA, the CDR3 is TGCGCCAGCAGCTTCGGCGGGGAACCGGGGAATGAAAAACTGTTTTTT.

The table lists this clonotype with a few counts. The rearrangement uses TRBV10-3 and TRBJ2-7; TRBD2 aligns across 11 bases. This CDR3 region has 15 residues. Germline CDR1 reads ENHRY; CDR2 reads SYGVKD. V was clipped by 7 bases and J by 1 base; unmatched bases: 6. As DNA, the CDR3 is TGTGCCATCAAAGGAGGACTAGCGGGTTCCTACGAGCAGTACTTC. Translated, it gives CAIKGGLAGSYEQYF.

This clonotype showed up just a few times. The J gene is TRBJ2-7, the V gene TRBV11-2; a possible D gene is TRBD1 (5 bases). The V and J ends lost 1 base and 7 bases respectively, with 11 bases between them. CDR3 length: 13 residues. Germline values: CDR1 SGHAT, CDR2 FQNNGV. The CDR3 protein is CASSLGRVAEQYF. CDR3 DNA sequence: TGTGCCAGCAGCTTAGGCAGGGTGGCGGAGCAGTACTTC.

The CDR3, as DNA: TGTGCCAGCAGCGCAGGTGGGACTAGCGGGAGTTACGAGCAGTACTTC. It encodes CASSAGGTSGSYEQYF. This chain links TRBV9 with TRBJ2-7; 14 bases match TRBD2. The CDR3 contains 16 residues. Germline CDR1 and CDR2: SGDLS and YYNGEE. J lost 4 bases, V lost 3 bases, and 6 bases had no gene match.

The chain links TRBV5-4 to TRBJ2-5; D possibly corresponds to TRBD2 (6 bases). Germline-derived CDR1 and CDR2 are SGHNT and YYREEE (reference sequence). V lost 4 bases and J 5 bases, leaving 18 bases between the germline ends. This CDR3 contains 15 residues. The CDR3 here is CASSTGGALRETQYF. CDR3 DNA sequence: TGTGCCAGCAGCACAGGAGGGGCTTTGCGCGAGACCCAGTACTTC.

This clonotype has a handful of counts. This chain joins TRBV12-3 or TRBV12-4 and TRBJ2-3, with a possible D match to TRBD2 (6 bases). The CDR3 covers 15 residues. V lost 7 bases, J lost 1 base, and 15 bases lay in between. CDR3: CASTGGAGRTDTQYF. The CDR3 nucleotides read TGTGCCAGCACCGGCGGGGCGGGTCGCACAGATACGCAGTATTTT.

As regards this clonotype: The germline gene is not matched at one end of the junction; a read error may be the cause. V usage is TRBV7-8 and J usage is TRBJ2-5, with TRBD1 matching 8 bases. Germline V lookup: CDR1 SGHVS, CDR2 FQNEAQ. The CDR3 spans 16 residues. The CDR3 loop reads CASTPGGTGDQEAQYF. CDR3 sequence (DNA): TGTGCCAGCACCCCAGGGGGGACAGGCGACCAAGAGGCCCAGTACTTC.

This clonotype appeared a few times. V and J are TRBV15 and TRBJ2-7, with TRBD2 matching over 8 bases. Per the germline V gene, CDR1 is LNHNV and CDR2 is YYDKDF (reference sequence). The V and J ends lost 4 bases and 4 bases, in that order; junction bases with no gene match: 3. This CDR3 comprises 13 residues. CDR3 sequence reads: CATSIAGGYEQYF. DNA of the CDR3: TGTGCCACCAGCATTGCGGGAGGTTACGAGCAGTACTTC.

The chain couples TRBV20-1 to TRBJ2-1; 7 bases agree with TRBD2. The CDR3 spans 12 residues. V was pared by 1 base and J by 10 bases, with 4 bases of the junction left unmatched. Germline CDR1 and CDR2: DFQATT and SNEGSKA (reference sequence). The CDR3 protein is CSARVTSEEQFF. The CDR3 coding sequence is TGCAGTGCTAGAGTCACTAGCGAAGAGCAGTTCTTC.

This clonotype has more than one count but fewer than ten. The chain joins TRBV7-2 to TRBJ2-1, with D possibly being TRBD2 (7 bases). The CDR3 is 15 residues long. Germline V gene lookup returns CDR1 SGHTA and CDR2 FQGNSA. Trimming took off 5 bases at V and 5 bases at J, with 16 bases between the two ends. In DNA form, the CDR3 reads TGTGCCAGCAGCCTCGGACTAGGGGGACACAATGAGCAGTTCTTC. Its protein product is CASSLGLGGHNEQFF.

This chain connects TRBV28 to TRBJ1-2; D gene uncertain. Germline V gene lookup returns CDR1 MDHEN and CDR2 SYDVKM. Deletions cut 4 bases from V and 0 bases from J, with 9 bases between. The CDR3 is made up of 14 amino acids. This CDR3 reads CASSSGRPNYGYTF. DNA for the CDR3: TGTGCCAGCAGTTCCGGAAGACCTAACTATGGCTACACCTTC.